The present entry profiles one T cell receptor beta chain with its context. The antigen remains unidentified. This PCR relied on a set of 60 Vbeta primers and 13 Jbeta primers. Profiling relied on immunoSEQ multiplex PCR, and the TCRdb table lists in-frame clones only, not all of them. Here the sample spans 150,000 to 200,000 clones, over 75% being singletons. This sample was taken from a study of cytomegalovirus exposure and HLA in healthy donors. The CDR3 contains 11 residues. Per germline, CDR1 DFQATT and CDR2 SNEGSKA (reference sequence). V was clipped by 3 bases and J by 5 bases, with 7 bases between them. Study findings and constraints: A later examination showed that TCR association rates differed by HLA locus, with DRB1 most and HLA-C fewest.

This clonotype was obtained from a boy between 2 and 10 years old in good health and CMV-seronegative. What was sequenced was PBMCs. V gene TRBV20-1 combines with J gene TRBJ1-1; a weak D match, TRBD1 (5 bases). For the CDR3, the DNA is TGCAGTGCTAGTCGGGGGACTGAAGCTTTCTTT. As protein: CSASRGTEAFF.